The 12 T cell receptor beta chains in this list originate from one sample, sequenced in a study of T cell responses to AZD1222 COVID-19 vaccine. Using immunoSEQ multiplex PCR, the repertoire was profiled, and TCRdb retains in-frame clones only, with some absent. The sample lists around 140,000 clones, 91% occurring once. The material was peripheral blood, obtained 28 days after the second AZD1222 dose. These receptors were collected from an adult who received the AZD1222 COVID-19 vaccine.

The J gene is TRBJ1-1, the V gene TRBV5-1; 9 bases line up with TRBD1. J was trimmed by 4 bases and V by 4 bases; bases with no gene match: 8. CDR1 and CDR2 from the germline V gene are SGHRS and YFSETQ. CDR3 length equals 15 residues. CDR3 in DNA: TGCGCCAGCAGCGGAATTACAGGGGGCTCCACTGAAGCTTTCTTT. Translation gives CASSGITGGSTEAFF.

The J gene is TRBJ2-2, the V gene TRBV10-3; D uncertain. In germline, CDR1 is ENHRY, CDR2 SYGVKD. V was cut by 4 bases and J by 6 bases, with 12 bases left in between. This CDR3 spans 14 amino acids. The CDR3 DNA follows: TGTGCCATCAGTGCTACGGCGCGATCCGGGGAGCTGTTTTTT. Translation: CAISATARSGELFF.

The chain uses TRBV7-9 and TRBJ2-7, with D perhaps TRBD1 (6 bases). The CDR3 covers 13 residues. Germline CDR1 is SEHNR and CDR2 is FQNEAQ (reference sequence). Between the trimmed V and J ends, which lost 5 bases and 2 bases, there was a span of 10 bases. CDR3 sequence reads: CASSLGTTYEQYV. The CDR3 DNA is TGTGCCAGCAGCCTAGGGACAACCTACGAGCAGTACGTC.

The V call is TRBV19, the J call TRBJ1-6; D uncertain. V lost 1 base and J lost 6, with 4 bases in between. This CDR3 has 13 amino acids. Germline V gene data show CDR1 as LNHDA and CDR2 as SQIVND (reference sequence). The CDR3 bases are TGTGCCAGTAGTATAGCCGCTAATTCACCCCTCCACTTT. Residues: CASSIAANSPLHF.

This chain connects TRBV6-1 to TRBJ2-3; D gene unclear. CDR3 size: 14 residues. CDR1 is MNHNS and CDR2 is SASEGT in the germline V gene. V was pared by 3 bases and J by 0 bases, with 7 bases between. CDR3 coding DNA: TGTGCCAGCAGTGAGCGGTCTAGCACAGATACGCAGTATTTT. This codes for CASSERSSTDTQYF.

The chain recombines TRBV7-9 with TRBJ2-5; no firm D call. The V and J ends lost 5 bases and 2 bases respectively, with 3 bases between them. CDR3 size: 11 residues. CDR1 is SEHNR, CDR2 FQNEAQ, per germline (reference sequence). The CDR3 DNA is TGTGCCAGCAGCCCTCAAGAGACCCAGTACTTC. Residues: CASSPQETQYF.

The chain uses TRBV10-3 and TRBJ2-7, with 8 positions matching TRBD2. The V segment lost 6 bases and the J segment 3 bases; nucleotides outside the gene matches: 7. CDR3 length: 14 residues. Germline V gene lookup returns CDR1 ENHRY and CDR2 SYGVKD. Here the CDR3 DNA reads TGTGCCATCAGCCCGAGTCGGGGGGGCTACGAGCAGTACGTC. Protein product: CAISPSRGGYEQYV.

V is TRBV6-5 and J is TRBJ2-3; TRBD2 aligns across 9 bases. V lost 4 bases and J lost 11; bases outside the gene matches: 16. This CDR3 has 16 amino acids. Germline loops: CDR1 MNHEY, CDR2 SVGAGI. CDR3: CASSSVGGRAVREQYF. The CDR3 nucleotides read TGTGCCAGCAGTTCAGTGGGCGGGAGGGCCGTCCGTGAGCAGTATTTT.

This clone has just one count. The DNA of the CDR3 is TGTGCCAGCAGCTCTGGACAGGGAACAGATACGCAGTATTTT. Amino acids: CASSSGQGTDTQYF. The chain joins TRBV7-3 to TRBJ2-3, with TRBD1 matching over 8 bases. CDR1 is SGHTA and CDR2 is FQGTGA in the germline V gene. This CDR3 has 14 residues. J gave up 3 bases and V 4 bases, and 3 bases lay outside the gene matches.

J is TRBJ1-2 and V is TRBV5-1; no definite D call. This CDR3 is 15 amino acids long. Germline CDR1 reads SGHRS; CDR2 reads YFSETQ. V was cut by 0 bases and J by 4 bases, with 13 bases left in between. In DNA, the CDR3 is TGCGCCAGCAGCTTGGAGTTTAGTGCGCTCTATGGCTACACCTTC. It specifies CASSLEFSALYGYTF.

The chain links TRBV30 to TRBJ2-1; D may match TRBD1 or TRBD2 (6 bases each). Trimming shortened V by 7 bases and J by 7 bases, and 23 bases separated the two germline ends. Germline V gene lookup returns CDR1 GTSNPN and CDR2 SVGIG (reference sequence). The CDR3 covers 15 residues. The CDR3 region has the DNA TGTGCCTTCCGTTTGGTGGGGGGCACGTGGAATGAGCAGTTCTTC. Its protein is CAFRLVGGTWNEQFF. The variable domain in full, with the rest retrieved from reference TRBV30 and TRBJ2-1, is SQTIHQWPATLVQPVGSPLSLECTVEGTSNPNLYWYRQAAGRGLQLLFYSVGIGQISSEVPQNLSASRPQDRQFILSSKKLLLSDSGFYLCAFRLVGGTWNEQFFGPGTRLTVL.

The rearrangement uses TRBV6-2 or TRBV6-3 and TRBJ2-1; 12 bases are a match to TRBD1. V trimming: 6 bases; J trimming: 6 bases; junction bases outside the gene matches: 9. There are 16 residues in the CDR3. Germline V gene sequence: CDR1 MNHEY, CDR2 SVGEGT. As DNA, the CDR3 is TGTGCCAGCAGCAAAGCGGGACAGGGGGCCCTCAATGAGCAGTTCTTC. This translates into CASSKAGQGALNEQFF.